This T cell receptor beta chain is from a study of post-analysis software for immune sequencing data. Every TCR beta cDNA library bore unique molecular identifiers. MiXCR, applied by TCRdb to the PCR reads, yields one record per CDR3 protein. Found here are a few hundred thousand distinct CDR3 sequences, 30% to 45% of them singletons; the top ten hold approximately 7.1%. This clonotype was seen a handful of times. Sequenced material: blood. The sequence derives from a girl aged 2-9 years with multiple sclerosis.

CDR3 loop: CASSLTGQGIMTNEKLFF. As DNA, the CDR3 is TGTGCCAGCAGTCTAACAGGACAGGGAATTATGACTAATGAAAAACTGTTTTTT. The V and J genes are TRBV27 and TRBJ1-4; TRBD1 matches at 8 bases. The junction had 13 bases not matched to a gene; V was cut back by 5 bases and J by 2 bases. CDR3 size: 18 residues. Germline V gene data show CDR1 as MNHEY and CDR2 as SMNVEV (reference sequence). Using reference TRBV27 and TRBJ1-4 for the parts outside the CDR3, the full variable domain is EAQVTQNPRYLITVTGKKLTVTCSQNMNHEYMSWYRQDPGLGLRQIYYSMNVEVTDKGDVPEGYKVSRKEKRNFPLILESPSPNQTSLYFCASSLTGQGIMTNEKLFFGSGTQLSVL.